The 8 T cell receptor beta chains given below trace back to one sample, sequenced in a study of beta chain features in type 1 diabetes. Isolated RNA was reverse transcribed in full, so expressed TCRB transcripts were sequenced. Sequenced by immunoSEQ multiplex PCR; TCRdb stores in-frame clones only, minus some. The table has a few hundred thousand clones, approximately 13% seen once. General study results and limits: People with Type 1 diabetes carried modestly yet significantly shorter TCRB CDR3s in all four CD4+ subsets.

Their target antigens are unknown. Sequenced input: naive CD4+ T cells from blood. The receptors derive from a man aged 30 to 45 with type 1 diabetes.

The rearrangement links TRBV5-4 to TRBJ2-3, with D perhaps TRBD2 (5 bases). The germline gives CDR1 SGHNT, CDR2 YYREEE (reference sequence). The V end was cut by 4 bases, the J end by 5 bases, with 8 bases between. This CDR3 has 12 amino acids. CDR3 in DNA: TGTGCCAGCAGCCGGGGTGAAGATACGCAGTATTTT. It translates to CASSRGEDTQYF.

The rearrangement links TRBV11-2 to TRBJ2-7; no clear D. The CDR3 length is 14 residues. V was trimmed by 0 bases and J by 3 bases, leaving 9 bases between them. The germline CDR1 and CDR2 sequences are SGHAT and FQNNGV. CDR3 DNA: TGTGCCAGCAGCTTAGATCTGGGCAACTACGAGCAGTACTTC. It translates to CASSLDLGNYEQYF.

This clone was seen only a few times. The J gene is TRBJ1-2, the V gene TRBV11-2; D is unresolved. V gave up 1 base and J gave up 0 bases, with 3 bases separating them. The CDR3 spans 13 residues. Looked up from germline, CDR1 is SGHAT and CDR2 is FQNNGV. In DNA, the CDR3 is TGTGCCAGCAGCTTAGGCGCTAACTATGGCTACACCTTC. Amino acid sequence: CASSLGANYGYTF.

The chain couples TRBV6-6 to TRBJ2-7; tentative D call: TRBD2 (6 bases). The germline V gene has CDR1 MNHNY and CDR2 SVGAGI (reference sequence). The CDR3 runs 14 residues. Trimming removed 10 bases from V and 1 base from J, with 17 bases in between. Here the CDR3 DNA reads TGTGCCACCGAACCCCGGGAGCTGTCCTACGAGCAGTACTTC. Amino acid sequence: CATEPRELSYEQYF.

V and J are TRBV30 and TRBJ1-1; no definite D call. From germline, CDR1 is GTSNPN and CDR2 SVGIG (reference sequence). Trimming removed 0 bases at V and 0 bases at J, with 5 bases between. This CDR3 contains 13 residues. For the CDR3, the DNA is TGTGCCTGGAGTGTTTGGCTGAACACTGAAGCTTTCTTT. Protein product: CAWSVWLNTEAFF.

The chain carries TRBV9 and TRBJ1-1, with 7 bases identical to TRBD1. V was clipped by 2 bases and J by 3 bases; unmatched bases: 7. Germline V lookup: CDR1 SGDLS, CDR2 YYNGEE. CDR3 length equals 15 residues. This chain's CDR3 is CASSVGQDPYTEAFF. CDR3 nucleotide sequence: TGTGCCAGCAGCGTTGGACAGGATCCTTACACTGAAGCTTTCTTT.

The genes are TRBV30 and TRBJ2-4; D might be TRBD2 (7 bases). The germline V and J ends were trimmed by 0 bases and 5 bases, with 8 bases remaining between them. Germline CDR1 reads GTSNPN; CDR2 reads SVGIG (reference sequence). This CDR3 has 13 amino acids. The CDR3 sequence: CAWSVGGENIQYF. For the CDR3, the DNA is TGTGCCTGGAGTGTAGGGGGGGAAAACATTCAGTACTTC.

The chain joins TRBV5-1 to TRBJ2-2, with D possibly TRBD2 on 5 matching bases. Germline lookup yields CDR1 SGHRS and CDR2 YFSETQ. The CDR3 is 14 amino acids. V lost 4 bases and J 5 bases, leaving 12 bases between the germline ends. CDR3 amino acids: CASSMSGRTGELFF. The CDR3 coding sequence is TGCGCCAGCAGCATGAGCGGCCGGACCGGGGAGCTGTTTTTT. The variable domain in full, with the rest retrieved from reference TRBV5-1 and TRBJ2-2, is KAGVTQTPRYLIKTRGQQVTLSCSPISGHRSVSWYQQTPGQGLQFLFEYFSETQRNKGNFPGRFSGRQFSNSRSEMNVSTLELGDSALYLCASSMSGRTGELFFGEGSRLTVL.